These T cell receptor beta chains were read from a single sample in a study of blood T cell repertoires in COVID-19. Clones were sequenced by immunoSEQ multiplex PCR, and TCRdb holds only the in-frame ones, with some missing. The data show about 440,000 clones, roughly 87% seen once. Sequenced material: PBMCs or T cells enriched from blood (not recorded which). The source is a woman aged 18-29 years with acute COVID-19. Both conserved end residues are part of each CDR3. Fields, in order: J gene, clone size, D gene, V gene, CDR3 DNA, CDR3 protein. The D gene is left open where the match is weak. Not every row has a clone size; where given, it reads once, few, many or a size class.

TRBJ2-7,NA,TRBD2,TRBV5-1,TGCGCCAGCAGCTTGGTCGTAACTAGCGGGACTTATCACGAGCAGTACTTC,CASSLVVTSGTYHEQYF
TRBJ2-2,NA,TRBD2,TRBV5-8,TGTGCCAGCAGCTTGGACGTGGTGAGCCTAGCGGGAGATATCGGGGAGCTGTTTTTT,CASSLDVVSLAGDIGELFF
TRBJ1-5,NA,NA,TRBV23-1,TGCGCCAGCAGTCAATCCGCGGTGTCGGATCAGCCCCAGCATTTT,CASSQSAVSDQPQHF
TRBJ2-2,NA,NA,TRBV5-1,TGCGCCAGCAGTTTTTCCGGGACAATGAACACCGGGGAGCTGTTTTTT,CASSFSGTMNTGELFF
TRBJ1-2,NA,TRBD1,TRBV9,TGTGCCAGCAGCGTCGAAACCGGGACAGCATATGGCTACACCTTC,CASSVETGTAYGYTF
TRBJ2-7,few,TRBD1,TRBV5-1,TGCGCCAGCAGCTTCACCGGGACAGGGGGGTACGAGCAGTACTTC,CASSFTGTGGYEQYF
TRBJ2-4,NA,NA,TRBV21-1,TGTGCCAGCAGCAAAGAGTATGACAGGGCCCGTCTATACTTC,CASSKEYDRARLYF
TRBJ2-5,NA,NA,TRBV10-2,TGCGCCAGCAGTGAGAGGTCGGGTCAAGAGACCCAGTACTTC,CASSERSGQETQYF
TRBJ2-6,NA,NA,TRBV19,TGTGCCAGTAGTATCTGGAGGGGCTCTGGGGCCAACGTCCTGACTTTC,CASSIWRGSGANVLTF
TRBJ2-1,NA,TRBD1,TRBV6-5,TGTGCCAGCAGGAGGACAGGGGTTCTCGATGAGCAGTTCTTC,CASRRTGVLDEQFF
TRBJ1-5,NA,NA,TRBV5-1,TGCGCCAGCAGCTTGGAGACGGGGGGATTGAGCAATCAGCCCCAGCATTTT,CASSLETGGLSNQPQHF
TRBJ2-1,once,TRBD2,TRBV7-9,TGTGCCAGCAGCTTTCCGTCTAGCGGGGGGGAAGATGAGCAGTTCTTC,CASSFPSSGGEDEQFF
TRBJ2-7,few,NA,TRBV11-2,TGTGCCAGCAGTCATGGGCTGATAAGCTCCTACGAGCAGTACTTC,CASSHGLISSYEQYF
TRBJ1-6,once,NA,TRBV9,TGTGCCAGCAGCGTAGGGGCCCCGGGGTTTAATTCACCCCTCCACTTT,CASSVGAPGFNSPLHF
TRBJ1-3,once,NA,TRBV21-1,TGTGCCAGCAGCACCTGGGACAGGTACTCTGGAAACACCATATATTTT,CASSTWDRYSGNTIYF
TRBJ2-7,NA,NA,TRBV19,TGTGCCAGTAGCCTATCTCCCTCCTACGAGCAGTACTTC,CASSLSPSYEQYF
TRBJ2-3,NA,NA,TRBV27,TGTGCCAGCAGGCGACACACAGATACGCAGTATTTT,CASRRHTDTQYF
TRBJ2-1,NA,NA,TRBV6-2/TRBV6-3,TGTGCCAGCAGTCCGGTCCGTAATGAGCAGTTCTTC,CASSPVRNEQFF
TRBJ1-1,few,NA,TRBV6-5,TGTGCCAGCAAGGTGACGGGACAGAACACTGAAGCTTTCTTT,CASKVTGQNTEAFF
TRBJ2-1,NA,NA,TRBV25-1,TGTGCCAGCAGTGAATTTCCCCGACATGGGCAGTTCTTC,CASSEFPRHGQFF
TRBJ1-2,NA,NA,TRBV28,TGTGCCAGCAGTCCCAGCTCCAAACGGGGAGGCTACACCTTC,CASSPSSKRGGYTF
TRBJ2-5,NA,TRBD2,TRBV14,TGTGCCAGCAGCCTACGGACTAGGCAAGGGGAGACCCAGTACTTC,CASSLRTRQGETQYF
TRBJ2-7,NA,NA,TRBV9,TGTGCCAGCAGCCCCGGGTCAGGGAGGAACTACGAGCAGTACTTC,CASSPGSGRNYEQYF
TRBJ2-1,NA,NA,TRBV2,TGTGCCAGCACTGAACGCGTTTGGGAGCAGTTCTTC,CASTERVWEQFF
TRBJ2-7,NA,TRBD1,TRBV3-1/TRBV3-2,TGTGCCAGCAACCTTGTGGCAGGGGGCGGCGAGCAGTACTTC,CASNLVAGGGEQYF
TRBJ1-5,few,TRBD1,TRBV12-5,TGTGCTAGTGCTCTACAGGGGGGAAGTCAGCCCCAGCATTTT,CASALQGGSQPQHF
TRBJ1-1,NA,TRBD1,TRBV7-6,TGTGCCAGCAGCTTAGCGTCAGGGGGCGTCACTGAAGCTTTCTTT,CASSLASGGVTEAFF
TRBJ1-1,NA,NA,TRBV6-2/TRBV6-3,TGTGCCAGCAGTTCGCGAGGACCTGGGGGCTCGGGAGCTTTCTTT,CASSSRGPGGSGAFF
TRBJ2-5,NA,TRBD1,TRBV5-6,TGTGCCAGCAGCTTGGGCGCGACAGGGTGGGAGACCCAGTACTTC,CASSLGATGWETQYF
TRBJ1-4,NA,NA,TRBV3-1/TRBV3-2,TGTGCCAGCAGCCAAGAAAGGGGCGTAGGGGAAAAACTGTTTTTT,CASSQERGVGEKLFF